These 24 T cell receptor beta chains originate from one sample sequenced in a study of cytomegalovirus exposure and HLA in healthy donors. PCR employed 60 Vbeta and 13 Jbeta primers. Generated by immunoSEQ multiplex PCR, the TCRdb table keeps only in-frame clones and is missing some. The table records some 150,000 clones, about two thirds of them present only once. Sequenced input: PBMCs. The receptors derive from a woman aged 25 to 39 in good health and CMV-seronegative.

V usage is TRBV29-1 and J usage is TRBJ2-1, with 12 bases matching TRBD2. Germline V gives CDR1 SQVTM, CDR2 ANQGSEA. The trim removed 4 bases at V and 15 bases at J, leaving 7 bases unmatched. The CDR3 has 12 amino acids. Written as DNA, the CDR3 is TGCAGCGTTGGAGGGACTAGCGGGCCGCTGTTCTTC. It encodes CSVGGTSGPLFF.

The V gene is TRBV5-4, the J gene TRBJ2-7; the match to TRBD2 covers 11 bases. This CDR3 contains 15 residues. The V gene's germline CDR1 is SGHNT and CDR2 YYREEE (reference sequence). V gave up 0 bases and J gave up 6 bases; unmatched junction bases: 5. The CDR3 coding sequence is TGTGCCAGCAGCTTGGGAACTAGCGGGAGAGGCGAGCAGTACTTC. As protein: CASSLGTSGRGEQYF.

This clone was detected a few times. The rearrangement uses TRBV16 and TRBJ1-1, with 9 nucleotides matching TRBD1. The V and J ends lost 4 bases and 5 bases, in that order; junction bases with no gene match: 5. Germline CDR1 reads KGHSY; CDR2 reads FQNENV. The CDR3 sequence is 14 residues long. CDR3 sequence: CASSPGTGWTEAFF. CDR3 DNA: TGTGCCAGCAGCCCTGGGACAGGGTGGACTGAAGCTTTCTTT.

The rearrangement uses TRBV5-1 and TRBJ1-1; D may be TRBD1 (6 bases). Trimming left V 4 bases short and J 2 bases short, with 15 bases between. This CDR3 region has 15 residues. Per germline, CDR1 SGHRS and CDR2 YFSETQ. CDR3 coding DNA: TGCGCCAGCAGCACCCGGGGAGGGGGAAACACTGAAGCTTTCTTT. This codes for CASSTRGGGNTEAFF.

The chain joins TRBV7-9 to TRBJ2-2; D gene ambiguous. There are 12 residues in the CDR3. The germline V gene has CDR1 SEHNR and CDR2 FQNEAQ (reference sequence). V dropped 4 bases and J dropped 3 bases, with 3 bases sitting between them. The CDR3 region has the DNA TGTGCCAGCAGCTACTACACCGGGGAGCTGTTTTTT. Amino acids: CASSYYTGELFF.

In this sample, this clone turned up a few times. The V gene is TRBV25-1, the J gene TRBJ1-5; 8 bases map to TRBD1. The CDR3 covers 14 residues. CDR1 and CDR2 (germline): MGHDK, SYGVNS. Trimming removed 4 bases from V and 3 bases from J; junction bases left unmatched: 2. CDR3 sequence (DNA): TGTGCCAGCAGTGTGACAGGGGCCAATCAGCCCCAGCATTTT. Its translation: CASSVTGANQPQHF.

The CDR3, as DNA: TGCGCCAGCAGCTTGTCAGCCAGGGACTACGAGCAGTACTTC. Translation gives CASSLSARDYEQYF. The chain carries TRBV5-1 and TRBJ2-7; a possible D gene is TRBD1 (5 bases). V gave up 1 base and J gave up 3 bases, with 11 bases separating them. Germline V gives CDR1 SGHRS, CDR2 YFSETQ. The CDR3 length is 14 residues. Variable domain in full (rest from reference TRBV5-1 and TRBJ2-7): KAGVTQTPRYLIKTRGQQVTLSCSPISGHRSVSWYQQTPGQGLQFLFEYFSETQRNKGNFPGRFSGRQFSNSRSEMNVSTLELGDSALYLCASSLSARDYEQYFGPGTRLTVT.

This chain joins TRBV2 and TRBJ2-1; 13 positions match TRBD2. CDR3 size: 13 residues. CDR1 and CDR2 from the germline V gene are SNHLY and FYNNEI. The junction had 4 bases not matched to a gene; V was cut back by 8 bases and J by 9 bases. CDR3 amino acids: CASGLAGALEQFF. DNA for the CDR3: TGTGCCAGCGGACTAGCGGGAGCTCTTGAGCAGTTCTTC.

The V and J genes are TRBV7-2 and TRBJ1-6; 9 nucleotides line up with TRBD1. The CDR3 loop spans 14 amino acids. V lost 5 bases, J lost 10 bases, and 6 bases stayed unmatched. Germline V gene sequence: CDR1 SGHTA, CDR2 FQGNSA. The CDR3 nucleotides are TGTGCCAGCAGCCGCCGACAGGGGGGATCACCCCTCCACTTT. Amino acids: CASSRRQGGSPLHF.

This clone was counted a few times. The chain joins TRBV2 to TRBJ2-7; the D gene is possibly TRBD1 (6 bases). The V gene lost 5 bases and the J gene lost 3 bases, with 11 bases spanning the gap. The germline CDR1 and CDR2 sequences are SNHLY and FYNNEI. The CDR3 consists of 13 residues. The CDR3 loop reads CASSTDRYYEQYF. CDR3 bases: TGTGCCAGCAGTACGGACAGATACTACGAGCAGTACTTC.

This clone came up once. This chain links TRBV5-1 with TRBJ2-1, with D perhaps TRBD2 (6 bases). Trimming shortened V by 4 bases and J by 2 bases, and 10 bases separated the two germline ends. The CDR3 has 14 residues. CDR1 and CDR2 (germline): SGHRS, YFSETQ. Here the CDR3 DNA reads TGCGCCAGCAGCCCCGGAGGGCCCTACAATGAGCAGTTCTTC. Residues: CASSPGGPYNEQFF.

This clone was seen a handful of times. This chain connects TRBV2 to TRBJ2-7; possible D gene TRBD1, 5 bases. The germline V gene encodes CDR1 SNHLY and CDR2 FYNNEI. The CDR3 contains 11 residues. V dropped 7 bases and J dropped 6 bases, with 10 bases sitting between them. CDR3 in amino acids: CASNLRGEQYF. In nucleotides, the CDR3 is TGTGCCAGCAATCTTAGGGGCGAGCAGTACTTC.

The V and J genes are TRBV13 and TRBJ2-7, with D maybe TRBD1 (6 bases). Germline V lookup: CDR1 PRHDT, CDR2 FYEKMQ (reference sequence). The CDR3 runs to 15 residues. The V end was cut by 1 base, the J end by 3 bases, with 13 bases between. CDR3 protein: CASSLARTAFYEQYF. CDR3 bases: TGTGCCAGCAGCTTAGCCCGGACAGCATTCTACGAGCAGTACTTC.

As to this clone: At the DNA level, this CDR3 is encoded by other sequences in the same sample as well. The rearrangement uses TRBV7-2 and TRBJ2-1; D uncertain. From germline, CDR1 is SGHTA and CDR2 FQGNSA. Deletions cut 5 bases from V and 2 bases from J, with 4 bases between. The CDR3 is 12 residues long. The DNA for the CDR3 is TGTGCCAGCAGCCCCACCTACAATGAGCAGTTCTTC. Its protein is CASSPTYNEQFF.

J is TRBJ2-3 and V is TRBV28, with 10 bases aligning to TRBD2. The CDR3 contains 18 residues. Germline CDR1 and CDR2: MDHEN and SYDVKM. Trimming took 5 bases from V and 2 from J; bases not matched to a gene: 13. The CDR3 protein is CASSLYASLAGDTDTQYF. CDR3 nucleotide sequence: TGTGCCAGCAGTCTATATGCGAGTCTAGCGGGGGACACAGATACGCAGTATTTT.

Here the CDR3 reads CASSHRGIYEQYF. The CDR3 region has the DNA TGTGCCAGCAGCCATCGGGGAATCTACGAGCAGTACTTC. The chain recombines TRBV14 with TRBJ2-7; tentatively, D is TRBD2 (5 bases). Trimming took off 3 bases at V and 3 bases at J, with 9 bases between the two ends. Per the germline V gene, CDR1 is SGHDN and CDR2 is FVKESK. CDR3 length equals 13 residues.

This chain uses TRBV5-6 with TRBJ2-3; 8 positions agree with TRBD2. The V segment lost 3 bases and the J segment 5 bases; nucleotides outside the gene matches: 8. The germline CDR1 and CDR2 sequences are SGHDT and YYEEEE. The CDR3 runs to 15 residues. CDR3 in DNA: TGTGCCAGCAGCTATGGACTAGCCGCGGGAGATACGCAGTATTTT. This encodes CASSYGLAAGDTQYF.

The chain employs TRBV19 and TRBJ2-2; 11 bases agree with TRBD1. This CDR3 is 15 amino acids long. The germline V gene encodes CDR1 LNHDA and CDR2 SQIVND (reference sequence). The V and J ends lost 4 bases and 6 bases, in that order; junction bases with no gene match: 4. CDR3 protein: CASSRGQGVAGELFF. In DNA, the CDR3 is TGTGCCAGTAGTAGGGGACAGGGGGTGGCCGGGGAGCTGTTTTTT.

The chain recombines TRBV7-2 with TRBJ2-7; TRBD2 matches at 9 bases. The V gene's germline CDR1 is SGHTA and CDR2 FQGNSA. With 4 bases clipped from V and 3 bases from J, the junction kept 19 bases outside the gene matches. The CDR3 consists of 19 residues. In DNA form, the CDR3 reads TGTGCCAGCAGCTCTCCTCCCGGGACTAGCCCGCTTGGAAGCTACGAGCAGTACTTC. It codes for CASSSPPGTSPLGSYEQYF.

The rearrangement uses TRBV5-4 and TRBJ2-5; TRBD2 might be the D (6 bases). The CDR3 is 16 amino acids. CDR1 SGHNT and CDR2 YYREEE come from the germline V gene (reference sequence). Trimming stripped 2 bases from V and 2 bases from J, with 16 bases between. The CDR3 region has the DNA TGTGCCAGCAGCTTTCCCTCACCGGGGGAGCAAGAGACCCAGTACTTC. Protein: CASSFPSPGEQETQYF.

The genes are TRBV7-6 and TRBJ2-5; TRBD1 is a possible D gene (6 bases). The J call could be wrong; TRBJ2-7 is a better fit for the DNA end. The CDR3 consists of 14 residues. CDR1 and CDR2 from the germline V gene are SGHVS and FNYEAQ. The CDR3 loop is CASSYLDSSYEQYF. Here the CDR3 DNA reads TGTGCCAGCAGCTATTTGGACAGTTCCTACGAGCAGTACTTC.

This chain uses TRBV29-1 with TRBJ2-6, with TRBD1 matching over 7 bases. Germline V gene data show CDR1 as SQVTM and CDR2 as ANQGSEA. The CDR3 contains 13 residues. CDR3 protein: CGGTGAGANVLTF. The DNA for the CDR3 is TGCGGGGGCACAGGGGCTGGGGCCAACGTCCTGACTTTC. The full variable domain, its missing parts supplied by reference TRBV29-1 and TRBJ2-6, is SAVISQKPSRDICQRGTSLTIQCQVDSQVTMMFWYRQQPGQSLTLIATANQGSEATYESGFVIDKFPISRPNLTFSTLTVSNMSPEDSSIYLCGGTGAGANVLTFGAGSRLTVL.

This clone has a handful of counts. Here the CDR3 reads CTSVSSYNEQFF. CDR3 DNA sequence: TGCACCAGCGTGAGCTCCTACAATGAGCAGTTCTTC. The gene calls are TRBV1 and TRBJ2-1; the D segment call TRBD2 is taken from the table without a DNA check. TRBV1 is a pseudogene segment. This CDR3 spans 12 amino acids.

The sample holds a few counts of this clone. The chain recombines TRBV28 with TRBJ2-5, with D perhaps matching TRBD1 (6 bases). V lost 6 bases and J lost 7, with 18 bases in between. The germline gives CDR1 MDHEN, CDR2 SYDVKM. The CDR3 runs 14 residues. The CDR3 here is CASRREQGKVTQYF. The CDR3 DNA is TGTGCCAGCAGACGCGAACAGGGTAAAGTGACCCAGTACTTC.